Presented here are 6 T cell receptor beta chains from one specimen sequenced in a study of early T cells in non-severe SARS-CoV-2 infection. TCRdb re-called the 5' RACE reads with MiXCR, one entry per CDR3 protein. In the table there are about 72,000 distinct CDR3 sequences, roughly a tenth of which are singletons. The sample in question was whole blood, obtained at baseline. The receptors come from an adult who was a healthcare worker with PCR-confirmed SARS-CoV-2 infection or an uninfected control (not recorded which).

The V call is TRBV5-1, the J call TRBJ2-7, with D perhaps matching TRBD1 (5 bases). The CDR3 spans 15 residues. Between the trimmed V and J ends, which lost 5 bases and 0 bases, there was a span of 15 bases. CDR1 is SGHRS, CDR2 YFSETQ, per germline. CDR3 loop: CASRQAAGSSYEQYF. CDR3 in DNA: TGCGCCAGCAGACAGGCCGCAGGAAGCTCCTACGAGCAGTACTTC. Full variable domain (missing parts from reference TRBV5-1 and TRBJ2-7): KAGVTQTPRYLIKTRGQQVTLSCSPISGHRSVSWYQQTPGQGLQFLFEYFSETQRNKGNFPGRFSGRQFSNSRSEMNVSTLELGDSALYLCASRQAAGSSYEQYFGPGTRLTVT.

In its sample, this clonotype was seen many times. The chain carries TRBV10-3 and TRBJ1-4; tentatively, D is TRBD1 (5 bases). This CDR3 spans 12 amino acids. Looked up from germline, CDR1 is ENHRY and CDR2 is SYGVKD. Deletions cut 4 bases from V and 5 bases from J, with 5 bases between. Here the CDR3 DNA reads TGTGCCATCAGTGGACAGAATGAAAAACTGTTTTTT. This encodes CAISGQNEKLFF.

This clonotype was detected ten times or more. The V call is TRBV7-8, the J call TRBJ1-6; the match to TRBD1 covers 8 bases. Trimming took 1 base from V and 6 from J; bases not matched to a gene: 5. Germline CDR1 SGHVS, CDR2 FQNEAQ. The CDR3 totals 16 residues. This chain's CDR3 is CASSLGQGATNSPLHF. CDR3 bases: TGTGCCAGCAGCTTAGGCCAGGGGGCGACTAATTCACCCCTCCACTTT. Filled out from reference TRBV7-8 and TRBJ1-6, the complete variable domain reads GAGVSQSPRYKVAKRGQDVALRCDPISGHVSLFWYQQALGQGPEFLTYFQNEAQLDKSGLPSDRFFAERPEGSVSTLKIQRTQQEDSAVYLCASSLGQGATNSPLHFGNGTRLTVT.

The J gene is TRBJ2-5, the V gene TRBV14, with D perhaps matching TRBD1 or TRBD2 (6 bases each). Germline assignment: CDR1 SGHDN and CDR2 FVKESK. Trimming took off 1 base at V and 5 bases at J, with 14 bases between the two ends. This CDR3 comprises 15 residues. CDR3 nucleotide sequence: TGTGCCAGCAGCCAAGTAGGAGGGGGAGCCGAGACCCAGTACTTC. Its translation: CASSQVGGGAETQYF. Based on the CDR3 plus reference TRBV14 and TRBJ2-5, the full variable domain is EAGVTQFPSHSVIEKGQTVTLRCDPISGHDNLYWYRRVMGKEIKFLLHFVKESKQDESGMPNNRFLAERTGGTYSTLKVQPAELEDSGVYFCASSQVGGGAETQYFGPGTRLLVL.

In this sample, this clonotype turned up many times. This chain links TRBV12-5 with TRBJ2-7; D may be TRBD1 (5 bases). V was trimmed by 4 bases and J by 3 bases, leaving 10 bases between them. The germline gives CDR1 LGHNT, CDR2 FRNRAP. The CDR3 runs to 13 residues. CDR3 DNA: TGTGCTAGTGGTTCCCAGGGTTTCTACGAGCAGTACTTC. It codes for CASGSQGFYEQYF.

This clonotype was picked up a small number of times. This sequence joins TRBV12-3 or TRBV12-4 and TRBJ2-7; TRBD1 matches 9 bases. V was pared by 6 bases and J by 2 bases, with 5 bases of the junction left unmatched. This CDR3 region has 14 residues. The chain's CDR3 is CASSVGDRAYEQYF. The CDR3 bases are TGTGCCAGCAGCGTCGGGGACAGGGCCTACGAGCAGTACTTC.